Presented here are 23 T cell receptor beta chains from one specimen sequenced in a study of shared clonotypes between healthy human individuals. The naive CD8 fraction comprised CD45RO-negative cells positively selected for CCR7 and excluded terminally differentiated effector memory CD45RA+ cells. Clones were read by immunoSEQ multiplex PCR, and TCRdb kept only the in-frame ones, dropping some. Of millions of clones listed, about 95% are singletons. Sample: naive CD8+ T cells sorted from blood. The receptors shown here come from a man between 18 and 29 years old in good health.

The chain has TRBV19 and TRBJ2-3; no clear D. The CDR3 runs to 13 residues. V gave up 3 bases and J gave up 3 bases, with 7 bases separating them. Germline lookup yields CDR1 LNHDA and CDR2 SQIVND (reference sequence). The CDR3 DNA sequence: TGTGCCAGTAGTATGAGAAATACAGATACGCAGTATTTT. Its translation: CASSMRNTDTQYF.

The chain has TRBV7-9 and TRBJ1-2; tentative D call: TRBD1 (5 bases). The length of the CDR3 is 14 residues. V was pared by 5 bases and J by 6 bases, with 16 bases between. Germline V gives CDR1 SEHNR, CDR2 FQNEAQ (reference sequence). CDR3: CASSAPGLLNGYTF. The CDR3, as DNA: TGTGCCAGCAGCGCGCCGGGACTTTTGAATGGCTACACCTTC.

As concerns this clone: The same CDR3 is also encoded by other DNA sequences in this sample. V gene TRBV27 combines with J gene TRBJ1-5, with a weak D call TRBD1 (5 bases). The CDR3 runs to 13 residues. V lost 3 bases to trimming and J lost 4 bases, with 7 bases between them. Germline-derived CDR1 and CDR2 are MNHEY and SMNVEV (reference sequence). This CDR3 is CASSLGLNQPQHF. As DNA, the CDR3 is TGTGCCAGCAGTTTGGGGCTAAATCAGCCCCAGCATTTT.

This chain uses TRBV5-3 with TRBJ2-7, with unresolved D. TRBV5-3 is annotated as an ORF whose role is uncertain. There are 15 residues in the CDR3. V was shortened by 4 bases and J by 0 bases, with 14 bases between the two germline ends. The CDR3 reads CARSTTGRHSYEQYF. DNA of the CDR3: TGTGCCAGAAGCACTACCGGGCGCCACTCCTACGAGCAGTACTTC.

V gene TRBV2 combines with J gene TRBJ2-3, with D uncertain. Germline V gene data show CDR1 as SNHLY and CDR2 as FYNNEI. The ends were cut back, 7 bases at V and 0 bases at J, with 2 bases in the middle. This CDR3 has 11 residues. The CDR3 region is CASISTDTQYF. For the CDR3, the DNA is TGTGCCAGCATAAGCACAGATACGCAGTATTTT.

The chain recombines TRBV4-1 with TRBJ2-7, with TRBD1 matching over 11 bases. The CDR3 contains 15 residues. Germline V CDR1 and CDR2: MGHRA, YSYEKL. The V gene end was trimmed by 5 bases and the J gene end by 2 bases; junction bases not matched to a gene: 5. CDR3 residues: CASSYPGQGAYEQYF. CDR3 DNA: TGCGCCAGCAGCTACCCGGGACAGGGGGCCTACGAGCAGTACTTC.

The chain employs TRBV5-1 and TRBJ2-7; no clear D gene. V was cut by 4 bases and J by 8 bases, with 16 bases left in between. CDR1 and CDR2 from the germline V gene are SGHRS and YFSETQ. The CDR3 covers 13 residues. CDR3 bases: TGCGCCAGCAGCCCGATAGGCAGTACTCAGCAGTACTTC. It yields the protein CASSPIGSTQQYF. Supplemented by reference TRBV5-1 and TRBJ2-7, the full variable domain reads KAGVTQTPRYLIKTRGQQVTLSCSPISGHRSVSWYQQTPGQGLQFLFEYFSETQRNKGNFPGRFSGRQFSNSRSEMNVSTLELGDSALYLCASSPIGSTQQYFGPGTRLTVT.

This clone was found once. The genes are TRBV2 and TRBJ2-5; 14 nucleotides match TRBD2. J lost 3 bases, V lost 6 bases, and 9 bases had no gene match. This CDR3 region has 17 residues. Germline lookup yields CDR1 SNHLY and CDR2 FYNNEI. This chain's CDR3 is CASSTSPGLAGEETQYF. The CDR3 nucleotides read TGTGCCAGCAGCACTTCCCCGGGACTAGCGGGAGAAGAGACCCAGTACTTC.

The chain employs TRBV14 and TRBJ2-1, with D possibly TRBD2 on 5 matching bases. The V end was cut by 0 bases, the J end by 9 bases, with 21 bases between. Germline CDR1 reads SGHDN; CDR2 reads FVKESK. The CDR3 spans 17 residues. The CDR3 DNA reads TGTGCCAGCAGCCAAGATCCCGTTTTCGCATTGGGGAGTGAGCAGTTCTTC. It codes for CASSQDPVFALGSEQFF.

About this clone itself: Additional DNA sequences in this sample encode the identical CDR3. The V call is TRBV6-5, the J call TRBJ2-7, with D unresolved. V lost 0 bases, J lost 1 base, and 4 bases lay in between. CDR1 is MNHEY and CDR2 is SVGAGI in the germline V gene. The CDR3 covers 13 residues. The CDR3 is CASSYSSSYEQYF. The CDR3 nucleotides are TGTGCCAGCAGTTACTCCAGTTCCTACGAGCAGTACTTC.

The count of this clone is one. The chain recombines TRBV5-6 with TRBJ1-2; no clear D. Germline V gives CDR1 SGHDT, CDR2 YYEEEE. V was trimmed by 0 bases and J by 4 bases, leaving 13 bases between them. CDR3 size: 15 residues. CDR3 nucleotides: TGTGCCAGCAGCTTGGGTGGCGGCGGTCGCTATGGCTACACCTTC. It is translated as CASSLGGGGRYGYTF. Variable domain in full (rest from reference TRBV5-6 and TRBJ1-2): DAGVTQSPTHLIKTRGQQVTLRCSPKSGHDTVSWYQQALGQGPQFIFQYYEEEERQRGNFPDRFSGHQFPNYSSELNVNALLLGDSALYLCASSLGGGGRYGYTFGSGTRLTVV.

The chain links TRBV6-6 to TRBJ1-4, with TRBD1 identical over 8 bases. In germline, CDR1 is MNHNY, CDR2 SVGAGI (reference sequence). This CDR3 region has 14 residues. Trimming took 5 bases from V and 6 from J; bases not matched to a gene: 5. CDR3 bases: TGTGCCAGCAGTGGAACAGGGGGGGATGAAAAACTGTTTTTT. It codes for CASSGTGGDEKLFF.

The chain carries TRBV9 and TRBJ1-2; TRBD1 matches at 7 bases. The ends lost 3 bases at V and 4 bases at J; junction bases unmatched: 3. The CDR3 loop spans 13 amino acids. Germline V gives CDR1 SGDLS, CDR2 YYNGEE. CDR3 amino acids: CASSGDSFYGYTF. CDR3 bases: TGTGCCAGCAGCGGGGACAGCTTCTATGGCTACACCTTC.

The chain employs TRBV30 and TRBJ2-7, with D possibly being TRBD2 (6 bases). Germline V gene lookup returns CDR1 GTSNPN and CDR2 SVGIG (reference sequence). V lost 4 bases and J lost 2, with 18 bases in between. This CDR3 region has 15 residues. The chain's CDR3 is CAWTSPGGLPYEQYF. CDR3 bases: TGTGCCTGGACTTCCCCCGGGGGTCTACCCTACGAGCAGTACTTC.

This clone showed up just once. This chain links TRBV27 with TRBJ2-7; maybe TRBD2 (6 bases). Germline-derived CDR1 and CDR2 are MNHEY and SMNVEV (reference sequence). V shed 0 bases and J shed 4 bases, with 13 bases lying between them. This CDR3 region has 15 residues. This CDR3 is CASSLSGRELYEQYF. Written as DNA, the CDR3 is TGTGCCAGCAGTTTATCCGGGAGAGAATTGTACGAGCAGTACTTC.

The gene calls are TRBV10-2 and TRBJ2-5; 14 bases align to TRBD2. The ends lost 6 bases at V and 1 base at J; junction bases unmatched: 1. In germline, CDR1 is WSHSY, CDR2 SAAADI. There are 15 residues in the CDR3. CDR3: CASRGLAGGQETQYF. As DNA, the CDR3 is TGCGCCAGCAGAGGACTAGCGGGAGGCCAAGAGACCCAGTACTTC.

The rearrangement links TRBV11-2 to TRBJ1-6, with 8 nucleotides matching TRBD1. The CDR3 spans 14 residues. V lost 0 bases to trimming and J lost 13 bases; unmatched junction nucleotides: 5. The germline gives CDR1 SGHAT, CDR2 FQNNGV. The CDR3 DNA reads TGTGCCAGCAGCTTAGATCAGGGGGCAGGGCCCCTCCACTTT. It is translated as CASSLDQGAGPLHF.

V is TRBV6-5 and J is TRBJ2-1, with D uncertain. This CDR3 is built from 14 residues. CDR1 is MNHEY, CDR2 SVGAGI, per germline. With 5 bases removed from V and 2 bases from J, the gap between germline ends came to 10 bases. CDR3 amino acids: CASSPQAPYNEQFF. Here the CDR3 DNA reads TGTGCCAGCAGTCCCCAAGCCCCCTACAATGAGCAGTTCTTC.

The rearrangement links TRBV13 to TRBJ2-3; a possible D gene is TRBD2 (6 bases). Trimming left V 3 bases short and J 3 bases short, with 13 bases between. Germline V gene lookup returns CDR1 PRHDT and CDR2 FYEKMQ (reference sequence). This CDR3 region has 15 residues. The CDR3 nucleotides read TGTGCCAGCAGCTTCTCTGGCGGGGTAACAGATACGCAGTATTTT. Its translation: CASSFSGGVTDTQYF. The complete variable domain, with remaining parts taken from reference TRBV13 and TRBJ2-3, reads AAGVIQSPRHLIKEKRETATLKCYPIPRHDTVYWYQQGPGQDPQFLISFYEKMQSDKGSIPDRFSAQQFSDYHSELNMSSLELGDSALYFCASSFSGGVTDTQYFGPGTRLTVL.

V is TRBV19 and J is TRBJ2-7; D call uncertain. V lost 1 base and J lost 3, with 13 bases in between. This CDR3 region has 15 residues. The V gene's germline CDR1 is LNHDA and CDR2 SQIVND (reference sequence). In nucleotides, the CDR3 is TGTGCCAGTAGTATAGTCCGGACCGATATCTACGAGCAGTACTTC. This gives the protein CASSIVRTDIYEQYF.

The chain recombines TRBV25-1 with TRBJ2-7; perhaps TRBD1 as D (6 bases). The ends were cut back, 4 bases at V and 6 bases at J, with 13 bases in the middle. CDR3 length equals 13 residues. Germline CDR1 MGHDK, CDR2 SYGVNS. The CDR3 region has the DNA TGTGCCAGCAGTGCCCCGACAGGAATCGAGCAGTACTTC. The encoded protein is CASSAPTGIEQYF.

V gene TRBV6-7 combines with J gene TRBJ1-5; 10 bases are shared with TRBD1. TRBV6-7 is classed as an ORF, of uncertain function. The CDR3 length is 15 residues. Trimming cost V 7 bases and J 4 bases; bases outside gene matches: 7. The CDR3 reads CASIHGTGENQPQHF. The CDR3 DNA reads as TGTGCCAGCATCCACGGGACAGGGGAAAATCAGCCCCAGCATTTT.

The chain combines TRBV5-1 with TRBJ2-3; the D gene is possibly TRBD2 (6 bases). CDR1 and CDR2 (germline): SGHRS, YFSETQ. The CDR3 extends over 15 amino acids. The ends were cut back, 0 bases at V and 4 bases at J, with 12 bases in the middle. The CDR3 spells CASSLVYGSSDTQYF. For the CDR3, the DNA is TGCGCCAGCAGCTTGGTATACGGGAGCTCAGATACGCAGTATTTT. Together with reference TRBV5-1 and TRBJ2-3, the CDR3 gives the full variable domain: KAGVTQTPRYLIKTRGQQVTLSCSPISGHRSVSWYQQTPGQGLQFLFEYFSETQRNKGNFPGRFSGRQFSNSRSEMNVSTLELGDSALYLCASSLVYGSSDTQYFGPGTRLTVL.